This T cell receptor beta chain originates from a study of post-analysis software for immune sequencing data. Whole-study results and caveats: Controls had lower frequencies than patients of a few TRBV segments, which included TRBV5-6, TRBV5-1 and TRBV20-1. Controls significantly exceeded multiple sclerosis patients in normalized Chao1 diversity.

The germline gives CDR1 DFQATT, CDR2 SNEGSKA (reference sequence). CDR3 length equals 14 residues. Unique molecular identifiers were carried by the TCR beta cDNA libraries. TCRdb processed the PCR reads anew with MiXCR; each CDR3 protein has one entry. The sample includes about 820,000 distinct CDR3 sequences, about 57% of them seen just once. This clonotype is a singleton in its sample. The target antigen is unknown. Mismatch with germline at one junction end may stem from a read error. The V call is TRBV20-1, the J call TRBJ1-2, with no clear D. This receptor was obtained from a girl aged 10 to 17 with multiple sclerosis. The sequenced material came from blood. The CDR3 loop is CNARDRDRSYGYTF. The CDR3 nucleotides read TGCAATGCTAGAGATCGAGATAGGAGCTATGGCTACACCTTC.